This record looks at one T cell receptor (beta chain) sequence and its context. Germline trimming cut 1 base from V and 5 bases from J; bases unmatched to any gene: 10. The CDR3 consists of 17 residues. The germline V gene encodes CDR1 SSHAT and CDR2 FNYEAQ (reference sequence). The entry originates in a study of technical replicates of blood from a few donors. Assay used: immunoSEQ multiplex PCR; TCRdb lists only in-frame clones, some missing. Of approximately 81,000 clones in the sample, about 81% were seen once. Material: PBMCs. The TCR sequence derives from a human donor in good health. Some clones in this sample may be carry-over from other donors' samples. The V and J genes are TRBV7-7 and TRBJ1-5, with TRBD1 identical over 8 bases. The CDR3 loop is CASSLEDVRGHDQPQHF. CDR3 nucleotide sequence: TGTGCCAGCAGCTTAGAGGACGTCAGGGGGCACGATCAGCCCCAGCATTTT. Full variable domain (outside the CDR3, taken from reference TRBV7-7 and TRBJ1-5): GAGVSQSPRYKVTKRGQDVTLRCDPISSHATLYWYQQALGQGPEFLTYFNYEAQPDKSGLPSDRFSAERPEGSISTLTIQRTEQRDSAMYRCASSLEDVRGHDQPQHFGDGTRLSIL.